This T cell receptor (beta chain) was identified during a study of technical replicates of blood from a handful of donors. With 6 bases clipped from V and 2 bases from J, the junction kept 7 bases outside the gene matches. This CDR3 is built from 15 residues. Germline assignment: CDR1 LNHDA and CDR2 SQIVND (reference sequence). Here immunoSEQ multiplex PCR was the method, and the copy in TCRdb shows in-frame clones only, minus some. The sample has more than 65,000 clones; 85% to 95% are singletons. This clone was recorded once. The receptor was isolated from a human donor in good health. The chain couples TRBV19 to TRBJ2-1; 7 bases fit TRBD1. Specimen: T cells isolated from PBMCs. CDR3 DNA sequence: TGTGCCAGTAGCCTCGACAGGGCCCCCTACAATGAGCAGTTCTTC. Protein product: CASSLDRAPYNEQFF.